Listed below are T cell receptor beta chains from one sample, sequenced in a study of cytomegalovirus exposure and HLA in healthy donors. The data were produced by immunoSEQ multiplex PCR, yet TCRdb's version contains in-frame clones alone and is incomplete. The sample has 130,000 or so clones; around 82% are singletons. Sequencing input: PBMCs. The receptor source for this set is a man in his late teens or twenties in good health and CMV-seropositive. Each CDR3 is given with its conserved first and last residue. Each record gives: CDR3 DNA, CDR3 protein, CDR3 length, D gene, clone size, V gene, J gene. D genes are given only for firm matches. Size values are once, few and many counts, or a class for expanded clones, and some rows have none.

TGTGCCAGCAGCTTAGGACAGGGCCAAGAGACCCAGTACTTC,CASSLGQGQETQYF,14,TRBD1,-,TRBV7-6,TRBJ2-5
TGTGCCAGCAGAGTTACAGCGAACACTGAAGCTTTCTTT,CASRVTANTEAFF,13,-,-,TRBV6-1,TRBJ1-1
TGTGCCAGCCAGTCCCAGGGGAATACCTACAATGAGCAGTTCTTC,CASQSQGNTYNEQFF,15,-,-,TRBV19,TRBJ2-1
TGTGCCAGCAGTGGGCAGAGGGATGGCTACACCTTC,CASSGQRDGYTF,12,-,-,TRBV25-1,TRBJ1-2
TGTGCCAGCAGCTTTATTTACAATGAGCAGTTCTTC,CASSFIYNEQFF,12,-,once,TRBV5-4,TRBJ2-1
TGTGCCAGCAGTTCCCTCCGATTCGGGGAGACCCAGTACTTC,CASSSLRFGETQYF,14,-,few,TRBV27,TRBJ2-5
TGCGCCAGCAGCCCGGACAGGGCGAGGGCTGAAGCTTTCTTT,CASSPDRARAEAFF,14,TRBD1,-,TRBV5-1,TRBJ1-1
TGTGCCAGCAGCTTAGCCCACAACGAGCAGTACTTC,CASSLAHNEQYF,12,-,-,TRBV7-8,TRBJ2-7
TGCAGCGTTGAAGGCGGCAGGGCGGGGGAGCAGTACTTC,CSVEGGRAGEQYF,13,-,-,TRBV29-1,TRBJ2-7
TGTGCCAGCAGCTTAGGGAGAGCATCTGGGGCCAACGTCCTGACTTTC,CASSLGRASGANVLTF,16,-,-,TRBV11-2,TRBJ2-6
TGTGCCATCAGTGAGCCCAGCGGGGATTACAATGAGCAGTTCTTC,CAISEPSGDYNEQFF,15,TRBD2,-,TRBV10-3,TRBJ2-1
TGTGCCAGCGGTGCAGGAAAGTTTACCAATGAGCAGTTCTTC,CASGAGKFTNEQFF,14,-,-,TRBV6-1,TRBJ2-1
TGCAGCGTTAAAGGACTAAATGAAAAACTGTTTTTT,CSVKGLNEKLFF,12,-,-,TRBV29-1,TRBJ1-4
TGTGCCAGCAGCCAAGGCGGCTACGAGCAGTACTTC,CASSQGGYEQYF,12,-,-,TRBV14,TRBJ2-7
TGTGCCAGCAGTTTCCCGGGACAGATCTACGAGCAGTACTTC,CASSFPGQIYEQYF,14,TRBD1,once,TRBV6-6,TRBJ2-7
TGTGCCAGTAGTATCGGACAGGGCTTCTCCTACGAGCAGTACTTC,CASSIGQGFSYEQYF,15,TRBD1,-,TRBV19,TRBJ2-7
TGTGCCAGCAGTGAAAGGGACAGGGGACACTATGGCTACACCTTC,CASSERDRGHYGYTF,15,TRBD1,once,TRBV2,TRBJ1-2
TGTGCCAGCAGCTGGGACAGGGGGTCCTACGAGCAGTACTTC,CASSWDRGSYEQYF,14,TRBD1,-,TRBV11-2,TRBJ2-7
TGTGCCAGTAGTACGGGGAACACTGAAGCTTTCTTT,CASSTGNTEAFF,12,-,few,TRBV19,TRBJ1-1
TGTGCCAGCACGAAGGGAGGGGCCGGAGCCGAGACCCAGTACTTC,CASTKGGAGAETQYF,15,TRBD2,-,TRBV6-1,TRBJ2-5
TGTGCCAGCAGCCCCCCGAGCTCCTACAATGAGCAGTTCTTC,CASSPPSSYNEQFF,14,-,-,TRBV7-8,TRBJ2-1
TGTGCCAGCTCCTCATCGGGTTTAGAGACCCAGTACTTC,CASSSSGLETQYF,13,-,-,TRBV9,TRBJ2-5
TGCGCCAGCAGCTTAATAGGAGCGGGAGGGTGGAATGAGCAGTTCTTC,CASSLIGAGGWNEQFF,16,TRBD2,-,TRBV5-1,TRBJ2-1
TGTGCCAGCAGTTTTGAAGCCCCCTACGAGCAGTACTTC,CASSFEAPYEQYF,13,-,-,TRBV28,TRBJ2-7
TGTGCCAGCAGTTTAATGCTCGAGGAGCCCCAGCATTTT,CASSLMLEEPQHF,13,-,-,TRBV28,TRBJ1-5
TGTGCCAGCAGCTTGTTGAGGCAGGGATTATTGCCCCAGCATTTT,CASSLLRQGLLPQHF,15,-,-,TRBV7-3,TRBJ1-5
TGTGCCGGACTCGTCGGGCAGGGGGCCAACGAGCAGTACTTC,CAGLVGQGANEQYF,14,TRBD1,-,TRBV2,TRBJ2-7
TGTGCCAGCAGTTTGGGCCCGTTTAAAGAAAAACTGTTTTTT,CASSLGPFKEKLFF,14,-,-,TRBV27,TRBJ1-4
TGTGCCAGCACCTTGAGAGGGGCCAACGTCCTGACTTTC,CASTLRGANVLTF,13,-,-,TRBV28,TRBJ2-6
TGTGCCACCAGCAGCCACCAAAGGGAGGATTACGAGCAGTACTTC,CATSSHQREDYEQYF,15,-,-,TRBV15,TRBJ2-7
TGTGCCAGCAGTGATGGGACAGGGGGTGACGAGCAGTACTTC,CASSDGTGGDEQYF,14,TRBD1,-,TRBV6-1,TRBJ2-7
TGCAGCGTCAAGACAGAATTTGAAGCTTTCTTT,CSVKTEFEAFF,11,-,-,TRBV29-1,TRBJ1-1
TGTGCCAGCATCTTGCCTCATGGACAGGGAGTGGACACGAAGGGCTATCAGCCCCAGCATTTT,CASILPHGQGVDTKGYQPQHF,21,TRBD1,-,TRBV27,TRBJ1-5
TGTGCCAGCAGCCGGGGACAGGGGTTCTACGAGCAGTACTTC,CASSRGQGFYEQYF,14,TRBD1,-,TRBV7-9,TRBJ2-7
TGTGCCAGCAGTTCCTGGACTAGCGGGAGGACTGAGCAGTTCTTC,CASSSWTSGRTEQFF,15,TRBD2,-,TRBV28,TRBJ2-1
TGTGCCAGCAGTTTAACCCAGGGGGTTGCAGATACGCAGTATTTT,CASSLTQGVADTQYF,15,TRBD1,once,TRBV27,TRBJ2-3
TGTGCCAGCAGCTTAGACCTAGCGGGAAAAGCAGATACGCAGTATTTT,CASSLDLAGKADTQYF,16,TRBD2,-,TRBV7-9,TRBJ2-3
TGTGCCAGCAGTGAAGCGGCCAGGAATGGCTACACCTTC,CASSEAARNGYTF,13,-,once,TRBV6-1,TRBJ1-2
TGTGCCAGCAGCTACACTGAAGCTTTCTTT,CASSYTEAFF,10,-,many,TRBV6-1,TRBJ1-1
TGCGCCAGCAGCCCCTCGGCAGTCAGGGATGAAAAACTGTTTTTT,CASSPSAVRDEKLFF,15,-,once,TRBV5-1,TRBJ1-4
TGTGCCACCAAAGGGGGGGTCGTGGGCACTGAAGCTTTCTTT,CATKGGVVGTEAFF,14,-,once,TRBV7-9,TRBJ1-1
TGCGCCAGCAGTGAATTCCCCGGGAACTACCAAGAGACCCAGTACTTC,CASSEFPGNYQETQYF,16,-,-,TRBV10-2,TRBJ2-5
TGTGCCAGCAGCTACCCGGGGGCCTACGAGCAGTACTTC,CASSYPGAYEQYF,13,-,-,TRBV7-9,TRBJ2-7
TGTGCCAGCACCCCTCCGGAGGACTCCTACGAGCAGTACTTC,CASTPPEDSYEQYF,14,-,-,TRBV2,TRBJ2-7